The 30 T cell receptor beta chains below all came from one sample that was sequenced in a study of blood T cells in healthy people across ages. A second PCR, run for about 7 to 11 cycles, used a sample-barcoded 5' primer plus a J-beta primer mix. MiXCR, run by TCRdb on the 5' RACE reads, gives a single entry per CDR3 protein. The table records about 770,000 distinct CDR3 sequences, under 45% of them present only once. Sequenced input: blood. The source is a man in his sixties in good health.

J is TRBJ2-3 and V is TRBV10-3; maybe TRBD2 (7 bases). Germline-derived CDR1 and CDR2 are ENHRY and SYGVKD. The V end lost 8 bases, the J end lost 2 bases, and 14 bases lay between the germline ends. The CDR3 has 14 amino acids. The CDR3 bases are TGTGCCATCGCGAGGGGGGGGGACACAGATACGCAGTATTTT. Translation: CAIARGGDTDTQYF.

This clonotype was detected many times. V usage is TRBV4-3 and J usage is TRBJ2-7; D gene ambiguous. The germline V and J ends were trimmed by 0 bases and 0 bases, with 6 bases remaining between them. Germline loops: CDR1 LGHNA, CDR2 YSLEER. The CDR3 extends over 14 amino acids. The CDR3 nucleotides are TGCGCCAGCAGCCAAGAGACGCGCTCCTACGAGCAGTACTTC. This sequence encodes CASSQETRSYEQYF.

V and J are TRBV30 and TRBJ2-6; the D is unclear. This CDR3 is built from 13 residues. Germline CDR1 GTSNPN, CDR2 SVGIG (reference sequence). Trimming removed 5 bases at V and 4 bases at J, with 9 bases between. This CDR3 reads CAWELSGANVLTF. CDR3 coding DNA: TGTGCCTGGGAGCTTTCGGGGGCCAACGTCCTGACTTTC.

The chain joins TRBV11-2 to TRBJ2-2, with 11 bases fitting TRBD2. V dropped 8 bases and J dropped 1; count of bases not matched to a gene: 0. Germline values: CDR1 SGHAT, CDR2 FQNNGV. This CDR3 region has 14 residues. As DNA, the CDR3 is TGTGCCAGCGGGACTAGCGGGAACACCGGGGAGCTGTTTTTT. This translates into CASGTSGNTGELFF.

V is TRBV7-2 and J is TRBJ2-5; the D call may be TRBD1 or TRBD2 (6 bases each). CDR1 is SGHTA and CDR2 is FQGNSA in the germline V gene. This CDR3 spans 14 amino acids. Trimming shortened V by 5 bases and J by 4 bases, and 14 bases separated the two germline ends. CDR3 loop: CASSKGGSRETQYF. The CDR3 DNA reads as TGTGCCAGCAGCAAGGGGGGCAGCCGAGAGACCCAGTACTTC.

This clonotype showed up just a few times. The chain joins TRBV7-8 to TRBJ2-1, with 8 bases aligning to TRBD2. The CDR3 is 16 amino acids. With 1 base clipped from V and 3 bases from J, the junction kept 5 bases outside the gene matches. The germline V gene has CDR1 SGHVS and CDR2 FQNEAQ. The CDR3 loop reads CASSLEHGGGYNEQFF. The CDR3 DNA is TGTGCCAGCAGCTTAGAACACGGGGGGGGCTACAATGAGCAGTTCTTC.

This clonotype was seen a few times. This chain links TRBV20-1 with TRBJ2-7; D is possibly TRBD1 (6 bases). Germline CDR1 is DFQATT and CDR2 is SNEGSKA (reference sequence). With 2 bases removed from V and 3 bases from J, the gap between germline ends came to 14 bases. The CDR3 is 14 residues long. CDR3 DNA sequence: TGCAGTGCTAGAATCGACAGGTACGGCTACGAGCAGTACTTC. Translating it yields CSARIDRYGYEQYF.

V gene TRBV20-1 combines with J gene TRBJ2-3; D may correspond to TRBD1 or TRBD2 (6 bases each). The CDR3 extends over 15 amino acids. V was cut by 0 bases and J by 1 base, with 11 bases left in between. The germline V gene encodes CDR1 DFQATT and CDR2 SNEGSKA (reference sequence). CDR3 DNA sequence: TGCAGTGCTAGAGATTTTGGGGGGCGCACAGATACGCAGTATTTT. Translating gives CSARDFGGRTDTQYF.

This clonotype turned up a few times. The rearrangement joins TRBV7-2 to TRBJ1-2; perhaps TRBD1 as D (5 bases). V lost 1 base to trimming and J lost 9 bases, with 15 bases between them. The CDR3 has 14 residues. Germline assignment: CDR1 SGHTA and CDR2 FQGNSA. The CDR3 sequence is CASSLGGTSQSYTF. DNA for the CDR3: TGTGCCAGCAGCTTAGGCGGGACCTCTCAGAGCTACACCTTC.

In regard to this clonotype: The junction does not match germline at one end; this may be a read error. This chain joins TRBV29-1 and TRBJ2-7; a possible D gene is TRBD2 (6 bases). The CDR3 length is 12 residues. Germline values: CDR1 SQVTM, CDR2 ANQGSEA. CDR3 in amino acids: CSIDGGDYEQYF. In nucleotides, the CDR3 is TGCAGCATTGACGGGGGTGACTACGAGCAGTACTTC.

The rearrangement links TRBV5-1 to TRBJ2-5; 13 bases match TRBD2. The CDR3 is made up of 15 amino acids. The germline V gene encodes CDR1 SGHRS and CDR2 YFSETQ. Trimming took 3 bases from V and 3 from J; bases not matched to a gene: 2. The CDR3 loop reads CASSSGLAGKETQYF. CDR3 nucleotide sequence: TGCGCCAGCAGCTCGGGACTAGCGGGGAAAGAGACCCAGTACTTC.

This clonotype was found a few times. The J gene is TRBJ1-2, the V gene TRBV18; D is uncertain. Germline V gives CDR1 KGHSH, CDR2 LQKENI. Between the trimmed V and J ends, which lost 2 bases and 11 bases, there was a span of 18 bases. The CDR3 has 14 amino acids. The CDR3 is CASSPTGWVSRYTF. In nucleotides, the CDR3 is TGTGCCAGCTCACCAACGGGCTGGGTTAGCCGATACACCTTC.

This chain links TRBV20-1 with TRBJ2-7; D is perhaps TRBD1 or TRBD2 (5 bases each). V lost 7 bases to trimming and J lost 4 bases, with 17 bases between them. Germline V CDR1 and CDR2: DFQATT, SNEGSKA (reference sequence). CDR3 size: 13 residues. CDR3 in amino acids: CSGFRGRAYEQYF. The CDR3 DNA reads TGCAGTGGGTTTCGGGGCAGGGCGTACGAGCAGTACTTC.

This clonotype appeared a single time. The chain links TRBV30 to TRBJ2-3, with D tentatively TRBD2 (6 bases). Germline CDR1 GTSNPN, CDR2 SVGIG (reference sequence). This CDR3 is 16 amino acids long. Trimming took off 0 bases at V and 2 bases at J, with 15 bases between the two ends. The CDR3 DNA reads as TGTGCCTGGAGTGTATCCGCTAGCGCCAACACAGATACGCAGTATTTT. Amino acid sequence: CAWSVSASANTDTQYF.

The chain links TRBV25-1 to TRBJ2-3; TRBD2 matches 9 bases. The trim removed 1 base at V and 4 bases at J, leaving 6 bases unmatched. This CDR3 contains 16 residues. Germline V gene sequence: CDR1 MGHDK, CDR2 SYGVNS. CDR3 DNA sequence: TGTGCCAGCAGTGAATTGGGCGGGGGGGCCCCAGATACGCAGTATTTT. It encodes CASSELGGGAPDTQYF.

This sequence joins TRBV6-5 and TRBJ2-4; D call uncertain. V gave up 7 bases and J gave up 6 bases, with 16 bases separating them. This CDR3 has 14 amino acids. Germline V gene data show CDR1 as MNHEY and CDR2 as SVGAGI. CDR3 amino acids: CASKTSDDANIQYF. Here the CDR3 DNA reads TGTGCCAGCAAAACCTCGGATGACGCAAACATTCAGTACTTC.

In its sample, this clonotype was seen a few times. The chain recombines TRBV7-2 with TRBJ2-1; 8 nucleotides match TRBD1. The CDR3 contains 13 residues. Germline V gene sequence: CDR1 SGHTA, CDR2 FQGNSA. The trim removed 4 bases at V and 10 bases at J, leaving 6 bases unmatched. The DNA for the CDR3 is TGTGCCAGCAGCTCGCCCCGACAGGGGGAGCAGTTCTTC. This encodes CASSSPRQGEQFF.

V usage is TRBV27 and J usage is TRBJ1-2; the match to TRBD1 covers 7 bases. CDR3 length: 17 amino acids. Germline-derived CDR1 and CDR2 are MNHEY and SMNVEV (reference sequence). V dropped 5 bases and J dropped 7; count of bases not matched to a gene: 19. The CDR3 region is CASSAQAGTAFLSGYTF. CDR3 in DNA: TGTGCCAGCAGTGCACAAGCCGGGACAGCCTTCTTAAGTGGCTACACCTTC.

This clonotype has only a few counts. The chain combines TRBV7-2 with TRBJ2-5; D remains ambiguous. Germline CDR1 SGHTA, CDR2 FQGNSA. V was shortened by 4 bases and J by 5 bases, with 8 bases between the two germline ends. The CDR3 is made up of 12 amino acids. CDR3 protein: CASSSPLETQYF. Written as DNA, the CDR3 is TGTGCCAGCAGCTCCCCCTTGGAGACCCAGTACTTC.

This chain's CDR3 is CASSFLLAGFYDEQFF. The CDR3 region has the DNA TGTGCCAGCAGTTTTCTACTAGCGGGGTTTTACGATGAGCAGTTCTTC. This chain links TRBV12-3 or TRBV12-4 with TRBJ2-1, with TRBD2 identical over 10 bases. Germline trimming cut 3 bases from V and 8 bases from J; bases unmatched to any gene: 10. The CDR3 spans 16 residues.

This clonotype was detected only once. The chain uses TRBV12-3 or TRBV12-4 and TRBJ2-2; 9 bases match TRBD1. Germline trimming cut 5 bases from V and 4 bases from J; bases unmatched to any gene: 5. This CDR3 comprises 15 residues. The DNA of the CDR3 is TGTGCCAGCAGTGTACAGGGGGCGCGCACCGGGGAGCTGTTTTTT. It is translated as CASSVQGARTGELFF.

The CDR3 protein is CASSLQSGGDTQYF. The CDR3 region has the DNA TGCGCCAGCAGCCTACAGAGCGGTGGGGATACGCAGTATTTT. The chain links TRBV5-1 to TRBJ2-3; weak D call: TRBD2 (5 bases). CDR3 length equals 14 residues. With 4 bases removed from V and 6 bases from J, the gap between germline ends came to 15 bases. CDR1 is SGHRS and CDR2 is YFSETQ in the germline V gene. The complete variable domain, with remaining parts taken from reference TRBV5-1 and TRBJ2-3, reads KAGVTQTPRYLIKTRGQQVTLSCSPISGHRSVSWYQQTPGQGLQFLFEYFSETQRNKGNFPGRFSGRQFSNSRSEMNVSTLELGDSALYLCASSLQSGGDTQYFGPGTRLTVL.

The CDR3 nucleotides are TGTGCCAGCCGGTCCGGGACTAGCTTGGAGACCCAGTACTTC. This translates into CASRSGTSLETQYF. This chain links TRBV6-5 with TRBJ2-7, with 9 bases lining up with TRBD2. The J call may be wrong; the DNA end is better matched by TRBJ2-5. CDR1 and CDR2 from the germline V gene are MNHEY and SVGAGI. CDR3 size: 14 residues.

The V and J genes are TRBV4-3 and TRBJ2-3; 10 bases are a match to TRBD2. V trimming: 0 bases; J trimming: 5 bases; junction bases outside the gene matches: 8. The CDR3 totals 17 residues. CDR1 and CDR2 from the germline V gene are LGHNA and YSLEER. CDR3 loop: CASSQDRAGGLRDTQYF. In DNA form, the CDR3 reads TGCGCCAGCAGCCAAGATCGAGCGGGGGGGCTTAGAGATACGCAGTATTTT.

This chain uses TRBV7-2 with TRBJ2-7; no firm D call. The CDR3 has 15 residues. Trimming pared 1 base from V and 2 bases from J, leaving 12 bases between. Germline V CDR1 and CDR2: SGHTA, FQGNSA. In DNA form, the CDR3 reads TGTGCCAGCAGCTTAGAGGTGGGGTTCCCCTACGAGCAGTACTTC. It codes for CASSLEVGFPYEQYF.

The V call is TRBV2, the J call TRBJ1-6; tentatively, D is TRBD1 (5 bases). The CDR3 runs 13 residues. The germline V and J ends were trimmed by 7 bases and 10 bases, with 14 bases remaining between them. Germline CDR1 and CDR2: SNHLY and FYNNEI. This CDR3 is CASNQGVGSPLHF. CDR3 sequence (DNA): TGTGCCAGCAACCAGGGTGTGGGGTCACCCCTCCACTTT.

V is TRBV9 and J is TRBJ1-1, with D possibly being TRBD1 (5 bases). Deletions cut 6 bases from V and 1 base from J, with 13 bases between. Germline V gene sequence: CDR1 SGDLS, CDR2 YYNGEE. This CDR3 spans 14 amino acids. Written as DNA, the CDR3 is TGTGCCAGCAAACAGGTGGCAGGGAACACTGAAGCTTTCTTT. Protein: CASKQVAGNTEAFF.

This rearrangement joins TRBV3-1 to TRBJ1-3; D is perhaps TRBD1 (5 bases). With 1 base removed from V and 1 base from J, the gap between germline ends came to 14 bases. The CDR3 totals 17 residues. Germline loops: CDR1 LGHDT, CDR2 YNNKEL (reference sequence). CDR3 residues: CASSQGLPWGSGNTIYF. DNA for the CDR3: TGTGCCAGCAGCCAAGGTCTCCCTTGGGGGTCTGGAAACACCATATATTTT.

The genes are TRBV20-1 and TRBJ2-7; 7 positions agree with TRBD1. The CDR3 has 14 amino acids. The V and J ends lost 5 bases and 2 bases, in that order; junction bases with no gene match: 9. The V gene's germline CDR1 is DFQATT and CDR2 SNEGSKA (reference sequence). CDR3 in DNA: TGCAGTGCTGCCCGGGACAGTACCACCTACGAGCAGTACTTC. Translation: CSAARDSTTYEQYF.

This clonotype has just a few counts. The chain has TRBV5-5 and TRBJ2-3; D ambiguous. CDR1 and CDR2 (germline): SGHKS, YYEKEE (reference sequence). This CDR3 contains 15 residues. V lost 0 bases and J 0 bases, leaving 8 bases between the germline ends. The CDR3 here is CASSLGRVSTDTQYF. CDR3 nucleotide sequence: TGTGCCAGCAGCTTGGGAAGGGTTAGCACAGATACGCAGTATTTT. The full variable domain, completed using reference TRBV5-5 and TRBJ2-3, is DAGVTQSPTHLIKTRGQQVTLRCSPISGHKSVSWYQQVLGQGPQFIFQYYEKEERGRGNFPDRFSARQFPNYSSELNVNALLLGDSALYLCASSLGRVSTDTQYFGPGTRLTVL.